The rows below give T cell receptor beta chains drawn from one sample of a study of technical replicates of blood from several donors. Only in-frame clones appear in the TCRdb table, and some are missing; sequencing was by immunoSEQ multiplex PCR. This sample has about 7,200 clones, with 90% to 96% found just once. Sequenced: PBMCs. These receptor sequences come from a human donor in good health. Both conserved end residues are part of each CDR3. The D gene is left open where the match is weak. Rows may omit the clone size; those that give it use once, few, many or a size class.

length,size,J,D,V,DNA,CDR3
17,-,TRBJ2-1,TRBD1,TRBV10-3,TGTGCCATCAGTGAGCCACAGCAGGGGGCGCCTTACAATGAGCAGTTCTTC,CAISEPQQGAPYNEQFF
15,-,TRBJ2-1,-,TRBV2,TGTGCCAGCAGTGAATACTTCCCAGGGCGAGGCGAGCAGTTCTTC,CASSEYFPGRGEQFF
15,-,TRBJ2-2,-,TRBV5-6,TGTGCCAGCACCTCTCGAGGGGGTTTTACCGGGGAGCTGTTTTTT,CASTSRGGFTGELFF
11,-,TRBJ2-5,-,TRBV28,TGTGCCAGCAGTCCCCGGGAGACCCAGTACTTC,CASSPRETQYF
17,-,TRBJ2-2,TRBD2,TRBV18,TGTGCCAGCTCACCTCGGGCTAGCGGGAGAGAGACCGGGGAGCTGTTTTTT,CASSPRASGRETGELFF
13,-,TRBJ2-7,TRBD1,TRBV6-5,TGTGCCAGCAGACAGGGGGACTTCTACGAGCAGTACTTC,CASRQGDFYEQYF
15,-,TRBJ2-7,TRBD2,TRBV5-1,TGCGCCAGCAGCTTGGGGGTAGCGGGAGACTACGAGCAGTACTTC,CASSLGVAGDYEQYF
15,-,TRBJ1-1,-,TRBV5-1,TGCGCCAGCAGCTTGATGACGCAGGGTTTATCTGAAGCTTTCTTT,CASSLMTQGLSEAFF
15,-,TRBJ2-2,-,TRBV6-5,TGTGCCAGCAGTTATGGGGGAGGGAACACCGGGGAGCTGTTTTTT,CASSYGGGNTGELFF
16,-,TRBJ2-7,-,TRBV5-1,TGCGCCAGCAGCCCCGGGGTGGGGGGATGGGACTACGAGCAGTACTTC,CASSPGVGGWDYEQYF
17,-,TRBJ2-5,-,TRBV7-6,TGTGCCAGCAGCCGACTTGGAGGTGGGAGACTCCAAGAGACCCAGTACTTC,CASSRLGGGRLQETQYF
15,-,TRBJ1-1,-,TRBV15,TGTGCCACCAGCAGAGAGTCGGCGGGGGTGACTGAAGCTTTCTTT,CATSRESAGVTEAFF
13,few,TRBJ2-1,-,TRBV6-1,TGTGCCAGCAGTGAAGCGGTAAGCGATGAGCAGTTCTTC,CASSEAVSDEQFF
13,once,TRBJ1-2,-,TRBV6-5,TGTGCCAGCAGTTACACAAACGGGTATGGCTACACCTTC,CASSYTNGYGYTF
15,-,TRBJ2-3,TRBD2,TRBV11-3,TGTGCCAGCAGCCCCGGCGGCGGGAGGAGAGATACGCAGTATTTT,CASSPGGGRRDTQYF
15,once,TRBJ1-1,TRBD1,TRBV18,TGTGCCAGCTTAAGGACAGGGGGACTGGGCACTGAAGCTTTCTTT,CASLRTGGLGTEAFF
12,-,TRBJ2-5,-,TRBV2,TGTGCCAGCAGCGGGAGAGCGGAGACCCAGTACTTC,CASSGRAETQYF
17,-,TRBJ2-1,TRBD2,TRBV5-1,TGCGCCAGCAGCTCCTTGATGACTAGCGGAGGGGGCAATGAGCAGTTCTTC,CASSSLMTSGGGNEQFF
15,-,TRBJ1-1,TRBD1,TRBV7-9,TGTGCCAGCAGCTACGGGACAGGGATGAACACTGAAGCTTTCTTT,CASSYGTGMNTEAFF
15,-,TRBJ2-5,-,TRBV7-6,TGTGCCAGCAGCTTAGAGGGGGGGCGCGATGAGACCCAGTACTTC,CASSLEGGRDETQYF
17,-,TRBJ2-2,-,TRBV28,TGTGCCAGCAGTTGGTCCCCCGCGGGCACGAACACCGGGGAGCTGTTTTTT,CASSWSPAGTNTGELFF
16,-,TRBJ1-5,-,TRBV9,TGTGCCAGCAGCGTAGCAGGATTTTATAGCAATCAGCCCCAGCATTTT,CASSVAGFYSNQPQHF
14,-,TRBJ2-2,TRBD1,TRBV25-1,TGTGCCAGCCAAAGACAGGGGGGCACCGGGGAGCTGTTTTTT,CASQRQGGTGELFF
14,-,TRBJ2-7,TRBD1,TRBV7-9,TGTGCCAGCAGCCGGGACAGGGGGCGTTACGAGCAGTACTTC,CASSRDRGRYEQYF
16,-,TRBJ1-2,-,TRBV27,TGTGCCAGCAGTTTTGGGGCAGTTCGGGGGAACTATGGCTACACCTTC,CASSFGAVRGNYGYTF
14,-,TRBJ1-5,TRBD1,TRBV5-1,TGCGCCAGCAGCTTCGGGACAGGAGATCAGCCCCAGCATTTT,CASSFGTGDQPQHF
14,-,TRBJ2-2,TRBD2,TRBV6-5,TGTGCCAGCAACCGACTAGCGGGAACCGGGGAGCTGTTTTTT,CASNRLAGTGELFF
13,-,TRBJ1-2,-,TRBV19,TGTGCCAGTAGTTCCGGGACATTGGGGGGCTACACCTTC,CASSSGTLGGYTF
15,once,TRBJ2-7,TRBD2,TRBV5-4,TGTGCCAGCAGCTTGGCCGGGACTAGCACCTACGAGCAGTACTTC,CASSLAGTSTYEQYF
13,-,TRBJ2-1,-,TRBV27,TGTGCCAGCAGTTTAGACAGATACAATGAGCAGTTCTTC,CASSLDRYNEQFF
15,-,TRBJ2-1,-,TRBV19,TGTGCCAGTAAGCGTACTCGGGAATCCCTCGGGGAGCAGTTCTTC,CASKRTRESLGEQFF
13,-,TRBJ1-1,-,TRBV7-9,TGTGCCAGCAGCCAACAGGAGACCACTGAAGCTTTCTTT,CASSQQETTEAFF
16,once,TRBJ2-2,TRBD2,TRBV6-5,TGTGCCAGCAGTTCCCTGACTAGCGGGAACACCGGGGAGCTGTTTTTT,CASSSLTSGNTGELFF
16,-,TRBJ1-1,-,TRBV28,TGTGCCAGCAGTCTCGGGGGAGGGGGGATGAACACTGAAGCTTTCTTT,CASSLGGGGMNTEAFF
12,-,TRBJ2-5,TRBD1,TRBV29-1,TGCAGCGTCGAGGGACAGGTGGAGACCCAGTACTTC,CSVEGQVETQYF
16,-,TRBJ2-5,TRBD2,TRBV7-2,TGTGCCAGCAGCTCGCCGACTAGCGGGAGTCGAGAGACCCAGTACTTC,CASSSPTSGSRETQYF
16,-,TRBJ1-4,TRBD1,TRBV6-5,TGTGCCAGCAGTTACGGGACAGGGGTTGGTCATGAAAAACTGTTTTTT,CASSYGTGVGHEKLFF
17,-,TRBJ2-7,-,TRBV7-2,TGTGCCAGCAGCTTAGTCATCTCCAGGGTGGATTCCTACGAGCAGTACTTC,CASSLVISRVDSYEQYF
14,-,TRBJ1-4,-,TRBV7-2,TGTGCCAGCAGCCGGGAGGGGGGGGTAGAAAAACTGTTTTTT,CASSREGGVEKLFF
15,-,TRBJ2-1,-,TRBV10-1,TGCGCCAGCAGTGAGTCCCAGGGAATCTACAATGAGCAGTTCTTC,CASSESQGIYNEQFF
13,-,TRBJ2-3,-,TRBV30,TGTGCCTGGGGGACATATAGCACAGATACGCAGTATTTT,CAWGTYSTDTQYF
14,-,TRBJ2-1,TRBD1,TRBV6-5,TGTGCCAGCAGTTATACGCGGAAAGACAGGGCCATGTTCTTC,CASSYTRKDRAMFF
15,once,TRBJ2-7,TRBD2,TRBV6-1,TGTGCCAGCAGTGAACAGGGCGGGAGCTCCTACGAGCAGTACTTC,CASSEQGGSSYEQYF
15,-,TRBJ2-2,TRBD2,TRBV2,TGTGCCAGCAGTGCCGGCGGGAGTTACACCGGGGAGCTGTTTTTT,CASSAGGSYTGELFF
13,-,TRBJ1-2,-,TRBV30,TGTGCCTGGAGTGTACAGAGTGACTATGGCTACACCTTC,CAWSVQSDYGYTF